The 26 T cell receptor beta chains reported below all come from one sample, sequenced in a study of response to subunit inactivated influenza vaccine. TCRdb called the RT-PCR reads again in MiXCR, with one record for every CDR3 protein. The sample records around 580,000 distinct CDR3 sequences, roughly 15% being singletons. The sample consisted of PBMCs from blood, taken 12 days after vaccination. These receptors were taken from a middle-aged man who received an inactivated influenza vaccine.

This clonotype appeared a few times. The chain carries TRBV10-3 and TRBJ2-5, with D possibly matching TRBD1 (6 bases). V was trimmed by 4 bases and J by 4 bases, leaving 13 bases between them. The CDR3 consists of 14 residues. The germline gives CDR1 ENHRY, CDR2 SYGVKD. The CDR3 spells CAISAQGFGETQYF. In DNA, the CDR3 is TGTGCCATCAGTGCACAGGGATTCGGAGAGACCCAGTACTTC.

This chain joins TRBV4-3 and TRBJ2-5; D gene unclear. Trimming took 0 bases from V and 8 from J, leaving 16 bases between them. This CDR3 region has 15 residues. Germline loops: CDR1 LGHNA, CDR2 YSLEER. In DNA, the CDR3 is TGCGCCAGCAGCCAAGATAGGTTGGGGTCAGGAACCCAGTACTTC. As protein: CASSQDRLGSGTQYF.

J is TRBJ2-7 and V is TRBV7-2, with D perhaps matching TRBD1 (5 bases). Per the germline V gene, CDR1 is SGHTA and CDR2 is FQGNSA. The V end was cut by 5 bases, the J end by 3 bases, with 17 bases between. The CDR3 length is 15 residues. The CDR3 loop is CASSLHRTIGYEQYF. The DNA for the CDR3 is TGTGCCAGCAGCCTTCACAGGACCATCGGCTACGAGCAGTACTTC.

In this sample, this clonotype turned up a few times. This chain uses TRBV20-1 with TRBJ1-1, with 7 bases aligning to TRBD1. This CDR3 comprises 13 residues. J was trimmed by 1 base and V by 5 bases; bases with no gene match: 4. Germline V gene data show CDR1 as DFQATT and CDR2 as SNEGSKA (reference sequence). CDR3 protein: CSAPGGQNTEAFF. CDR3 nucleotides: TGCAGTGCTCCAGGGGGGCAGAACACTGAAGCTTTCTTT.

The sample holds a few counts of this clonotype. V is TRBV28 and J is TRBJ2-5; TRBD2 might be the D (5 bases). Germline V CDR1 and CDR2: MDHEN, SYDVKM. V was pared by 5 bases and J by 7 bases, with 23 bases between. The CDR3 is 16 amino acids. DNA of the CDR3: TGTGCCAGCAGTCAAATACGGGAACGGTGGCCCAGGACCCAGTACTTC. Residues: CASSQIRERWPRTQYF.

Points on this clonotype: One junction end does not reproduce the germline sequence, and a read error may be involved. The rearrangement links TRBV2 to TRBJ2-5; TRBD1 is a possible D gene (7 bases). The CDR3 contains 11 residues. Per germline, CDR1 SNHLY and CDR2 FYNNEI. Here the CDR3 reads CGGQYQETQYF. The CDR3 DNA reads TGCGGGGGACAGTACCAAGAGACCCAGTACTTC.

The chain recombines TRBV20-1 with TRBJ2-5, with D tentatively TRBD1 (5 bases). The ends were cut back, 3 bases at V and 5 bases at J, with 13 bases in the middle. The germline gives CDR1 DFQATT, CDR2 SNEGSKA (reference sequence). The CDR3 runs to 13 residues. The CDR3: CSARHDSGETQYF. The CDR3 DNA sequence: TGCAGTGCTAGGCACGACTCAGGGGAGACCCAGTACTTC.

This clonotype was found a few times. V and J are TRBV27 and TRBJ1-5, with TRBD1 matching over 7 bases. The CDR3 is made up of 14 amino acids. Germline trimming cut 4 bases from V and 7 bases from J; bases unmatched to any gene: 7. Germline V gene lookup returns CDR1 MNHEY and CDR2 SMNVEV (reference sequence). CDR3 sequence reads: CASSSSTGRQPQHF. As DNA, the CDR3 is TGTGCCAGCAGTTCCTCGACAGGGCGGCAGCCCCAGCATTTT.

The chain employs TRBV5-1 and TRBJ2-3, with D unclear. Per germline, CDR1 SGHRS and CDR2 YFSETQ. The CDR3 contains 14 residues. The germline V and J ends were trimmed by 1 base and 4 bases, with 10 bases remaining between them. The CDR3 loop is CASSLQASADTQYF. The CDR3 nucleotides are TGCGCCAGCAGCTTGCAAGCGTCGGCAGATACGCAGTATTTT.

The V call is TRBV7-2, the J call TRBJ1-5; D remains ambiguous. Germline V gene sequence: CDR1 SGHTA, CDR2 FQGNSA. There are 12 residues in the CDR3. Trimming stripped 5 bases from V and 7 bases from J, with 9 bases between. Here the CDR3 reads CASSLGLQPQHF. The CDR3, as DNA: TGTGCCAGCAGCCTGGGGTTACAGCCCCAGCATTTT.

The CDR3 loop reads CATSRGGSLSGEQYF. For the CDR3, the DNA is TGTGCCACCAGCAGAGGAGGCAGCCTTAGCGGCGAGCAGTACTTC. The J gene is TRBJ2-7, the V gene TRBV15; a weak D match, TRBD2 (6 bases). This CDR3 spans 15 amino acids. CDR1 is LNHNV, CDR2 YYDKDF, per germline (reference sequence). V was cut by 1 base and J by 6 bases, with 16 bases left in between.

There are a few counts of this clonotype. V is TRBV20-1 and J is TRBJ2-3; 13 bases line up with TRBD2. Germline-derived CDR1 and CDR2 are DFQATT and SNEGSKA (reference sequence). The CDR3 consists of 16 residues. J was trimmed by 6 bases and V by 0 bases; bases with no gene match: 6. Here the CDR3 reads CSARDTSGRAGDTQYF. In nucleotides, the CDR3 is TGCAGTGCTAGAGATACTAGCGGGAGGGCCGGCGATACGCAGTATTTT.

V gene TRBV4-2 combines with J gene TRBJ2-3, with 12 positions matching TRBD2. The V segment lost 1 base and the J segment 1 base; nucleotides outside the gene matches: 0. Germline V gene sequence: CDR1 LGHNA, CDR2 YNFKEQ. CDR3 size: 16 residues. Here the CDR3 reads CASSQGTSGGTDTQYF. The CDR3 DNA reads TGTGCCAGCAGCCAAGGGACTAGCGGGGGCACAGATACGCAGTATTTT.

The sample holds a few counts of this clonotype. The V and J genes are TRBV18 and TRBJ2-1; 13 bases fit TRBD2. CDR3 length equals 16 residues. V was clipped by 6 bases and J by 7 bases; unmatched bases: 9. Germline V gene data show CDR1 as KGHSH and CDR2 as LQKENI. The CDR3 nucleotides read TGTGCCAGCTCCCCGACGGGACTAGCGGGAAGTAATGAGCAGTTCTTC. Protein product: CASSPTGLAGSNEQFF.

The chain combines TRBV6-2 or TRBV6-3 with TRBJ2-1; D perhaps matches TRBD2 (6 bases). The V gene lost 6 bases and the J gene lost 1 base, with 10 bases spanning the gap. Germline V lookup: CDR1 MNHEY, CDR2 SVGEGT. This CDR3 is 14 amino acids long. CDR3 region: CASRRDLSYNEQFF. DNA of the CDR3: TGTGCCAGCAGACGGGACTTATCCTACAATGAGCAGTTCTTC.

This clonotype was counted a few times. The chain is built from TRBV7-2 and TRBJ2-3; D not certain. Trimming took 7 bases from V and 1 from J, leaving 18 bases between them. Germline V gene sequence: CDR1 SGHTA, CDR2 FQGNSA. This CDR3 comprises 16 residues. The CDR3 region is CASTPFRVSGTDTQYF. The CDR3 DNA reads TGTGCCAGCACCCCTTTCCGGGTGTCGGGCACAGATACGCAGTATTTT.

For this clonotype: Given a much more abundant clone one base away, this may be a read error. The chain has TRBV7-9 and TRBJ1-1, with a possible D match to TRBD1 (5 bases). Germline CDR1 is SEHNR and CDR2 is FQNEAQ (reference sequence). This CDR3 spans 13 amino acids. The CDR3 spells CARSFVGGTEAFF. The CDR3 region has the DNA TGTGCCCGCAGCTTCGTGGGGGGCACTGAAGCTTTCTTT.

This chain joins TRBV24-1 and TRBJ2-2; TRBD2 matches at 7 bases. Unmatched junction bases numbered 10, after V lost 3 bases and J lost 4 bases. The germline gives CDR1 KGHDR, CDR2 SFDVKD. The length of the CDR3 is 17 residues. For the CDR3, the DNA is TGTGCCACCAGTGATCCCTCCGGGGGAGGGGTCACCGGGGAGCTGTTTTTT. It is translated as CATSDPSGGGVTGELFF.

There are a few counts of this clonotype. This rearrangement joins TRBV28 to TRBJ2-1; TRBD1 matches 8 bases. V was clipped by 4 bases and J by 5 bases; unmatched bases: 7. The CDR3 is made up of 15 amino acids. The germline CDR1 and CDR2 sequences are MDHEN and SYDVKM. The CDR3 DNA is TGTGCCAGCAGTTCCTGGGACAGGATCCACAATGAGCAGTTCTTC. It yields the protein CASSSWDRIHNEQFF.

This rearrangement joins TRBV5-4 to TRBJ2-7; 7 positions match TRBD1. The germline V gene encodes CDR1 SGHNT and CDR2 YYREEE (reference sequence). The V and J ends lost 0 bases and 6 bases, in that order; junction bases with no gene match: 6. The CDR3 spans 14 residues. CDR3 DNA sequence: TGTGCCAGCAGCTTGGTGATAGGGGGCTCCGAGCAGTACTTC. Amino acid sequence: CASSLVIGGSEQYF.

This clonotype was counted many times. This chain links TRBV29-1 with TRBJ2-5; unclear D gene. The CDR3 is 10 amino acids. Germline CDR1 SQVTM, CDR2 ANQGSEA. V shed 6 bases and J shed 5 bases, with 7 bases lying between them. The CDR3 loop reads CSVGEETQYF. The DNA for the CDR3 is TGCAGCGTGGGCGAGGAGACCCAGTACTTC.

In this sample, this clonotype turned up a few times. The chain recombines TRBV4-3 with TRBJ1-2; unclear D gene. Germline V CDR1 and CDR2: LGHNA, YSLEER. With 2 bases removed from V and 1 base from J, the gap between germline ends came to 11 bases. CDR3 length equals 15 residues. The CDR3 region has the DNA TGCGCCAGCAGCCAAAGAAAGGTGATTAACTATGGCTACACCTTC. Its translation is CASSQRKVINYGYTF.

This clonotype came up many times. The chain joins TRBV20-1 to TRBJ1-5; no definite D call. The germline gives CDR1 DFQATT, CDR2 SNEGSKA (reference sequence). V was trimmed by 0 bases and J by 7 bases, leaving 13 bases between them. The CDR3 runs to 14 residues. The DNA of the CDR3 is TGCAGTGCTAGAGATGACGGGATTAGGCAGCCCCAGCATTTT. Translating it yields CSARDDGIRQPQHF.

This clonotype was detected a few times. In nucleotides, the CDR3 is TGCGCCAGCAGCGGACTAGCGGGAGGCCCAGATACGCAGTATTTT. Residues: CASSGLAGGPDTQYF. The chain has TRBV5-1 and TRBJ2-3; 14 nucleotides agree with TRBD2. The CDR3 is 15 residues long. The ends lost 4 bases at V and 4 bases at J; junction bases unmatched: 2. Germline V gene lookup returns CDR1 SGHRS and CDR2 YFSETQ.

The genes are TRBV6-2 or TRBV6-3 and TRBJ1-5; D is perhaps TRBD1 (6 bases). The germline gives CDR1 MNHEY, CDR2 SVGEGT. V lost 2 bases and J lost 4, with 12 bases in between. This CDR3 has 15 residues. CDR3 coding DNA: TGTGCCAGCAGTTACATGACAGGTCGGAATCAGCCCCAGCATTTT. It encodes CASSYMTGRNQPQHF.

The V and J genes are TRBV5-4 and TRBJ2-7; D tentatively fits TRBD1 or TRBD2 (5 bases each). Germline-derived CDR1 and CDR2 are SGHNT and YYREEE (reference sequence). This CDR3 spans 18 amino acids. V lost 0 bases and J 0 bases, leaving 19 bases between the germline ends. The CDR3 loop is CASSLDVGGRANSYEQYF. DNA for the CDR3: TGTGCCAGCAGCTTGGATGTTGGGGGACGGGCAAACTCCTACGAGCAGTACTTC.